The rows below give T cell receptor beta chains drawn from one sample of a study of blood T cell repertoires in COVID-19. Sequencing used immunoSEQ multiplex PCR; TCRdb keeps in-frame clones, though not all of them. The data contain 200,000 to 300,000 clones, roughly 84% of them singletons. The sequenced sample consisted of peripheral blood. The receptors shown here come from a man aged 60 to 75 with acute or convalescent COVID-19. Both conserved end residues are part of each CDR3. The order of the fields is V gene, J gene, CDR3 protein.

V gene: TRBV4-2; J gene: TRBJ2-7; CDR3 protein: CASSSGQGPYEQYF
V gene: TRBV15; J gene: TRBJ2-7; CDR3 protein: CATSTLGATYEQYF
V gene: TRBV5-8; J gene: TRBJ1-4; CDR3 protein: CASSPGTGGEKLFF
V gene: TRBV2; J gene: TRBJ1-4; CDR3 protein: CASSERGYEKLFF
V gene: TRBV18; J gene: TRBJ1-5; CDR3 protein: CASSPRRDNQPQHF
V gene: TRBV20-1; J gene: TRBJ2-7; CDR3 protein: CSASPPVEQYF
V gene: TRBV4-2; J gene: TRBJ2-1; CDR3 protein: CASSQHSRSGSLNEQFF
V gene: TRBV28; J gene: TRBJ2-6; CDR3 protein: CASLSDRAGANVLTF
V gene: TRBV3-1/TRBV3-2; J gene: TRBJ2-7; CDR3 protein: CASSQIAGWDEQYF
V gene: TRBV5-1; J gene: TRBJ1-1; CDR3 protein: CASSVDSEAFF
V gene: TRBV7-3; J gene: TRBJ1-1; CDR3 protein: CASSLNRESEAFF
V gene: TRBV6-2/TRBV6-3; J gene: TRBJ1-1; CDR3 protein: CASSYQRDTEAFF
V gene: TRBV19; J gene: TRBJ2-1; CDR3 protein: CASSIRSGSYNEQFF
V gene: TRBV10-3; J gene: TRBJ2-7; CDR3 protein: CAISDQGREQYF
V gene: TRBV7-9; J gene: TRBJ2-5; CDR3 protein: CASSLAGLSGETQYF
V gene: TRBV30; J gene: TRBJ2-2; CDR3 protein: CAWGLAGAAGELFF
V gene: TRBV6-5; J gene: TRBJ1-3; CDR3 protein: CASSYSGTGTGNTIYF